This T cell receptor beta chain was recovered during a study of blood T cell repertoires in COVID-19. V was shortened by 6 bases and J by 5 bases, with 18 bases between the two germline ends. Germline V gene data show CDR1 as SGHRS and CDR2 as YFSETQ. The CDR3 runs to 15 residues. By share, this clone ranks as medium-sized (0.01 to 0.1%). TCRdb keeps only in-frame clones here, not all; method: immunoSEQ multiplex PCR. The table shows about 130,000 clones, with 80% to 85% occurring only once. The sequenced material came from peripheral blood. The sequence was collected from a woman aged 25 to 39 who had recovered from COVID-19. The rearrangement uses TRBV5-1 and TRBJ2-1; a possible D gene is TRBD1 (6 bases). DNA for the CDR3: TGCGCCAGCAACAAGCAAGGACAGAAGAACAATGAGCAGTTCTTC. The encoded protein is CASNKQGQKNNEQFF.